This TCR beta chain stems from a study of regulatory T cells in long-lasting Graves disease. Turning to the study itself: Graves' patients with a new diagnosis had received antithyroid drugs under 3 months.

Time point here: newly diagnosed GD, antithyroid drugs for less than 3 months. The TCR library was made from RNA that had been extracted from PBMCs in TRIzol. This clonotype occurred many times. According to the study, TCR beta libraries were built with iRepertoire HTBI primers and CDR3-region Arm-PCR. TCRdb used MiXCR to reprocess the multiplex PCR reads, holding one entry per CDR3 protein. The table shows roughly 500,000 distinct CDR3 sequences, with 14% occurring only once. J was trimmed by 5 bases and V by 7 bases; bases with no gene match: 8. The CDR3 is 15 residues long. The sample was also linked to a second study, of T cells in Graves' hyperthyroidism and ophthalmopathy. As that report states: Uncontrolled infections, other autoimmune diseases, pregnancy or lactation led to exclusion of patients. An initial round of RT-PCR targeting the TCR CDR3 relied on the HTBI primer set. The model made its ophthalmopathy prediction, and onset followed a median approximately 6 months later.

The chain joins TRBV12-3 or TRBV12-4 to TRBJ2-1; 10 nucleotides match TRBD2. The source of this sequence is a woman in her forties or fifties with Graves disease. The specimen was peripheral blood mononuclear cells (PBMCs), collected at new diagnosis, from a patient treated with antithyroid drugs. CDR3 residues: CASTPTSGPDNEQFF. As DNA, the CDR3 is TGTGCCAGCACCCCGACTAGCGGGCCCGACAATGAGCAGTTCTTC.